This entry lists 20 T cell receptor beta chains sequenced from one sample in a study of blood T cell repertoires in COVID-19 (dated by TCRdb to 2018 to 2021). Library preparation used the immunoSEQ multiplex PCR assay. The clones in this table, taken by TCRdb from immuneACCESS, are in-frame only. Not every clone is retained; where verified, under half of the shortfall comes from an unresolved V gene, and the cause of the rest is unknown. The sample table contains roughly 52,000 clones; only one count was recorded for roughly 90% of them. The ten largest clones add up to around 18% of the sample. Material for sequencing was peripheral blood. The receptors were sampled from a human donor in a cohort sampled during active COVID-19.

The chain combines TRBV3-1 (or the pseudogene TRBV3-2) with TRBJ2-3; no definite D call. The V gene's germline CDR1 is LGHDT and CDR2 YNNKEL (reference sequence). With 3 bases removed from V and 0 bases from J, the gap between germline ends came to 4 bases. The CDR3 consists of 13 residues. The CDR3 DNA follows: TGTGCCAGCAGCCAGACTAGCACAGATACGCAGTATTTT. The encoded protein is CASSQTSTDTQYF.

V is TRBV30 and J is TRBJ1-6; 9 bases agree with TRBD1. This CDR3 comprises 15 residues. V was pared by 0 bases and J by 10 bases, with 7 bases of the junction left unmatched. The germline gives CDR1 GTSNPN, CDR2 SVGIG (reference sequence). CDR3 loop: CAWSVRGQGTSPLHF. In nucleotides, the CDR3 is TGTGCCTGGAGTGTACGGGGACAGGGAACGTCACCCCTCCACTTT.

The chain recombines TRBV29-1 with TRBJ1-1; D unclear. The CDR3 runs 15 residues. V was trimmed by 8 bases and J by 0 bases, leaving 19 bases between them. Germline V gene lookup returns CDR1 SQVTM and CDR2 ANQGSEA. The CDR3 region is CSPSRVAGVNTEAFF. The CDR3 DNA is TGCAGCCCCTCGAGGGTTGCGGGAGTGAACACTGAAGCTTTCTTT.

The CDR3 sequence is CASSYSRQGLGAETQYF. DNA for the CDR3: TGTGCCAGCAGTTACTCTAGACAGGGCTTGGGGGCAGAGACCCAGTACTTC. The chain uses TRBV6-2 or TRBV6-3 and TRBJ2-5, with 7 bases fitting TRBD1. Germline values: CDR1 MNHEY, CDR2 SVGEGT. The CDR3 loop spans 17 amino acids. Trimming removed 0 bases from V and 4 bases from J; junction bases left unmatched: 11.

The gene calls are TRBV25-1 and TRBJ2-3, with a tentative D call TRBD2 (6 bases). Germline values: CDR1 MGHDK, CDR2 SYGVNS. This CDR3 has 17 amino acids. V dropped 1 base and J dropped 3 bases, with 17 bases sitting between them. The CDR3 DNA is TGTGCCAGCAGTGAATCTAGGACTACATTATATACAGATACGCAGTATTTT. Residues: CASSESRTTLYTDTQYF.

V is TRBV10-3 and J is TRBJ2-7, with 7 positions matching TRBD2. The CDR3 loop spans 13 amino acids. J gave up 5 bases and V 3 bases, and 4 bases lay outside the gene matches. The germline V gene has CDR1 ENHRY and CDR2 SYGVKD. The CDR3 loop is CAISEAGNDEQYF. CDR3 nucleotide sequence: TGTGCCATCAGTGAAGCGGGGAACGACGAGCAGTACTTC.

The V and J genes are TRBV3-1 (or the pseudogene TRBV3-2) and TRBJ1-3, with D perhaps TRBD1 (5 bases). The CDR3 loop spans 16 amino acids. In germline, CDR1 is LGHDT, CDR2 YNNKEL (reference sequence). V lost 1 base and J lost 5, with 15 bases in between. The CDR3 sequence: CASSQVGAGMRNTIYF. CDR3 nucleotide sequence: TGTGCCAGCAGCCAAGTAGGGGCAGGGATGCGAAACACCATATATTTT.

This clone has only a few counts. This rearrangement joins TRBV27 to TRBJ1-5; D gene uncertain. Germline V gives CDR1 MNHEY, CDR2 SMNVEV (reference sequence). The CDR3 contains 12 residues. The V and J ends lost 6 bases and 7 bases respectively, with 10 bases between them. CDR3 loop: CASRTGWQPQHF. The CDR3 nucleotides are TGTGCCAGCAGGACGGGATGGCAGCCCCAGCATTTT.

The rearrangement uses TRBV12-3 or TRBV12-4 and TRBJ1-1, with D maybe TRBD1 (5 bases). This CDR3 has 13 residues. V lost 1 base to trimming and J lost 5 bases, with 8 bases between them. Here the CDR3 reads CASSLVGGTEAFF. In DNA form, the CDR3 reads TGTGCCAGCAGTTTAGTGGGGGGTACTGAAGCTTTCTTT.

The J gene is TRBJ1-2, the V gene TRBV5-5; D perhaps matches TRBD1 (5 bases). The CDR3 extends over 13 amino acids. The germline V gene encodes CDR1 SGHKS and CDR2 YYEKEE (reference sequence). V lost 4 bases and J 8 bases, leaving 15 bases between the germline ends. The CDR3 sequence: CASSRGENLGYTF. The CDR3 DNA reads TGTGCCAGCAGCCGGGGGGAGAATCTAGGCTACACCTTC.

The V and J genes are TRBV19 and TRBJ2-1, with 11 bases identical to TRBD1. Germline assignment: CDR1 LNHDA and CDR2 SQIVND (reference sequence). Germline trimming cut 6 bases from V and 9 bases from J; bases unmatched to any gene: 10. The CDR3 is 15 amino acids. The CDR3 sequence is CASRKDRGHRGEQFF. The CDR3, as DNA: TGTGCCAGTAGGAAGGACAGGGGGCACAGGGGTGAGCAGTTCTTC.

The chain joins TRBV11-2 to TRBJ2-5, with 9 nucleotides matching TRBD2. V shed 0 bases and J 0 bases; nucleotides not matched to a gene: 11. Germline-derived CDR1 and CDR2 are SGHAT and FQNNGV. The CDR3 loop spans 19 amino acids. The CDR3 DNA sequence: TGTGCCAGCAGCTTAGATCCGTCTATGCGGGGGGGGTACCAAGAGACCCAGTACTTC. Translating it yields CASSLDPSMRGGYQETQYF.

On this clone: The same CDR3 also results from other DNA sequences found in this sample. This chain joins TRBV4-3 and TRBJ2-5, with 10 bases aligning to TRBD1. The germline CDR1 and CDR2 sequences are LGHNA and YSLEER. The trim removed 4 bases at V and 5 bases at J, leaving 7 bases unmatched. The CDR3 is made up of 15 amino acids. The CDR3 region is CASSPDRGREETQYF. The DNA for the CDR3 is TGCGCCAGCAGCCCCGACAGGGGGCGAGAGGAGACCCAGTACTTC.

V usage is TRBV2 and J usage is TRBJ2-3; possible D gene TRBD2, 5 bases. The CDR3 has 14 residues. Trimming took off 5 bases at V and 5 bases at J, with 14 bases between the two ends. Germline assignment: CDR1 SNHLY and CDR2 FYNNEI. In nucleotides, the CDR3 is TGTGCCAGCAGTAAACGGGAAGGAGGAGATACGCAGTATTTT. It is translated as CASSKREGGDTQYF.

The CDR3 is CASSPPGSGANVLTF. CDR3 bases: TGTGCCAGCAGCCCCCCCGGGTCTGGGGCCAACGTCCTGACTTTC. This chain joins TRBV7-3 and TRBJ2-6; D gene uncertain. The V end lost 5 bases, the J end lost 1 base, and 9 bases lay between the germline ends. CDR1 SGHTA and CDR2 FQGTGA come from the germline V gene. This CDR3 is built from 15 residues.

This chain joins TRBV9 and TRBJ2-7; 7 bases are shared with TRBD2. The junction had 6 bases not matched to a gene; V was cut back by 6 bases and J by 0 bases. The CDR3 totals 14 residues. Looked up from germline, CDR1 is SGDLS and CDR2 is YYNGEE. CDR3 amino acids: CASKRDLSSYEQYF. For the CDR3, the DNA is TGTGCCAGCAAGCGGGACTTAAGCTCCTACGAGCAGTACTTC.

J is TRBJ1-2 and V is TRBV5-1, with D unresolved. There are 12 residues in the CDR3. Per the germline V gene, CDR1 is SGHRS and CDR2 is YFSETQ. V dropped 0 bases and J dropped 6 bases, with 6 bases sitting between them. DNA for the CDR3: TGCGCCAGCAGCTTGGTCAGCGATGGCTACACCTTC. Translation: CASSLVSDGYTF. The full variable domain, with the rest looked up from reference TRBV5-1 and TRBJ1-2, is KAGVTQTPRYLIKTRGQQVTLSCSPISGHRSVSWYQQTPGQGLQFLFEYFSETQRNKGNFPGRFSGRQFSNSRSEMNVSTLELGDSALYLCASSLVSDGYTFGSGTRLTVV.

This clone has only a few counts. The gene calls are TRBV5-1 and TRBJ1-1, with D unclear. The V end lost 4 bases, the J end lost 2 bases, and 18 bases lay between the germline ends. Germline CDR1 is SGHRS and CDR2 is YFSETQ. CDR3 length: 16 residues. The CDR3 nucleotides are TGCGCCAGCAGCGCGGGATCGGTGGGTTTCAACACTGAAGCTTTCTTT. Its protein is CASSAGSVGFNTEAFF.

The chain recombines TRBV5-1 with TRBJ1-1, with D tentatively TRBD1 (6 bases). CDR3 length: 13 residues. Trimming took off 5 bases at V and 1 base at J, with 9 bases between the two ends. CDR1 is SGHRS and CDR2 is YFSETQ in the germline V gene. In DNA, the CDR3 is TGCGCCAGCAGGCGACAGGAGAACACTGAAGCTTTCTTT. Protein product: CASRRQENTEAFF.

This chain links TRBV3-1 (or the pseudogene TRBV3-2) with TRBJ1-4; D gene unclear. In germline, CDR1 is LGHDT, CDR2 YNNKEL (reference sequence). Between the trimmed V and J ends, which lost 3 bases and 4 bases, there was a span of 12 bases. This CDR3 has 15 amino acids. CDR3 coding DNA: TGTGCCAGCAGCCAGCGGGCCGCCTTTAATGAAAAACTGTTTTTT. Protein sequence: CASSQRAAFNEKLFF.